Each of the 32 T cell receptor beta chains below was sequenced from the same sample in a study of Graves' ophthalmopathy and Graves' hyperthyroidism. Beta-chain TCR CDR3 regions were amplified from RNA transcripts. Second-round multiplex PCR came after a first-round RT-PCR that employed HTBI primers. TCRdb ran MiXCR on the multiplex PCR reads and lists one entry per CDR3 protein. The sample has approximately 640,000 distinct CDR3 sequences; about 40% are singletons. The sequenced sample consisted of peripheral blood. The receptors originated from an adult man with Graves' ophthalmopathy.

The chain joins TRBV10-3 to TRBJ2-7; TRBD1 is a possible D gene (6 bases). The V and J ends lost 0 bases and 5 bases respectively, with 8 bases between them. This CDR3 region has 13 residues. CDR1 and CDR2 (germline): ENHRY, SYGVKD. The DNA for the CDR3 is TGTGCCATCAGTGAGTCCTCAGGGGACGAGCAGTACTTC. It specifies CAISESSGDEQYF.

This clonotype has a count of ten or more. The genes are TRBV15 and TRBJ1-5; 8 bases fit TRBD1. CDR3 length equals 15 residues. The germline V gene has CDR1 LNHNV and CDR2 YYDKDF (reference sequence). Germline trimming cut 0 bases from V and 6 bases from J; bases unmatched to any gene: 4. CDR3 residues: CATSRDRGRLQPQHF. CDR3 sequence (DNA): TGTGCCACCAGCAGAGACAGGGGGCGTCTTCAGCCCCAGCATTTT.

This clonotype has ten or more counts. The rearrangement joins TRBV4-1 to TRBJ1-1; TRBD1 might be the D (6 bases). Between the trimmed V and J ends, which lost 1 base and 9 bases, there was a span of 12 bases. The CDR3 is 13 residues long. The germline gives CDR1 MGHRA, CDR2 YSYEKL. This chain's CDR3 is CASSQVVTGQAFF. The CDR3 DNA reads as TGCGCCAGCAGCCAAGTAGTGACAGGCCAAGCTTTCTTT.

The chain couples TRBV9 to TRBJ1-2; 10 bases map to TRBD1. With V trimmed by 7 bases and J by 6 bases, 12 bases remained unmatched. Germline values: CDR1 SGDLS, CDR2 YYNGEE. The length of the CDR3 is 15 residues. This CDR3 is CASSPLETGGHGYTF. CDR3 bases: TGTGCCAGCTCACCACTTGAGACAGGGGGCCATGGCTACACCTTC.

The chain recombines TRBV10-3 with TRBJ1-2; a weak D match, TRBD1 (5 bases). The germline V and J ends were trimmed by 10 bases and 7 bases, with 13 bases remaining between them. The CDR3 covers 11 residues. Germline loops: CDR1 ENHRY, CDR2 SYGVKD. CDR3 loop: CASGGTGGYTF. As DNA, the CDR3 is TGTGCCAGCGGAGGGACTGGTGGCTACACCTTC.

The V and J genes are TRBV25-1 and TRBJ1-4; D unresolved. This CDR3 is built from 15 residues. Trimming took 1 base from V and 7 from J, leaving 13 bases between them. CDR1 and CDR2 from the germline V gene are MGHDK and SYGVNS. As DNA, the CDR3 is TGTGCCAGCAGTGAATGGACCCACGGTGGTGAAAAACTGTTTTTT. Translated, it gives CASSEWTHGGEKLFF.

The DNA for the CDR3 is TGTGCCAGTAAAGCAGGGGGCACCTATCAGCCCCAGCATTTT. This encodes CASKAGGTYQPQHF. This sequence joins TRBV12-3 or TRBV12-4 and TRBJ1-5, with 8 bases aligning to TRBD1. This CDR3 spans 14 amino acids. The ends lost 9 bases at V and 5 bases at J; junction bases unmatched: 9.

DNA for the CDR3: TGTGCCAGTAGGCCGGGACAAAAAAATTCACCCCTCCACTTT. The encoded protein is CASRPGQKNSPLHF. The J gene is TRBJ1-6, the V gene TRBV19; possibly TRBD1 for D (6 bases). Germline-derived CDR1 and CDR2 are LNHDA and SQIVND (reference sequence). Trimming stripped 6 bases from V and 7 bases from J, with 13 bases between. The CDR3 covers 14 residues.

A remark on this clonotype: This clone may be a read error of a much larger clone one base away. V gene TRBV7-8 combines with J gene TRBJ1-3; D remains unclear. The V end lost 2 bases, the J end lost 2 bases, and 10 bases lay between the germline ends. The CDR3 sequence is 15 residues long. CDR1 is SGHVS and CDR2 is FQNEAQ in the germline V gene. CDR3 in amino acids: CASSLQILAGNTIYF. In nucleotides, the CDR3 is TGTGCCAGCAGCTTACAGATCCTCGCTGGAAACACCATATATTTT.

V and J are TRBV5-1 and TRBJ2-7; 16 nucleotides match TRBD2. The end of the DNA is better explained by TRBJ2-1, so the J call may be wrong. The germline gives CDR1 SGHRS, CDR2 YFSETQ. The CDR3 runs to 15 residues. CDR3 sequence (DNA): TGCGCCAGCAGCTCGGGACTAGCGGGAGGGGATGAGCAGTTCTTC. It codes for CASSSGLAGGDEQFF.

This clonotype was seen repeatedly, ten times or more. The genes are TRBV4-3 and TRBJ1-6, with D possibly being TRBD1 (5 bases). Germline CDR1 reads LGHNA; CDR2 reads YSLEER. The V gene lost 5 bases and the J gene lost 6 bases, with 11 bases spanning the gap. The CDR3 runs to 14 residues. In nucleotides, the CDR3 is TGCGCCAGCAGCATGGGGCTGGTTAATTCACCCCTCCACTTT. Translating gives CASSMGLVNSPLHF.

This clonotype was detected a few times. CDR3 nucleotide sequence: TGCGCCAGCAGCCAAGGAGCAGCAGGGTGGCAAGAGACCCAGTACTTC. Protein sequence: CASSQGAAGWQETQYF. This chain uses TRBV4-1 with TRBJ2-5; D might be TRBD1 (5 bases). This CDR3 comprises 16 residues. Germline CDR1 and CDR2: MGHRA and YSYEKL. Trimming left V 1 base short and J 2 bases short, with 14 bases between.

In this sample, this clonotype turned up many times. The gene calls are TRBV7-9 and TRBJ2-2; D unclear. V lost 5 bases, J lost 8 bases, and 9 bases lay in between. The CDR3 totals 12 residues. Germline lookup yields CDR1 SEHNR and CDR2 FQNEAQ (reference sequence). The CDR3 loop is CASSLSRGELFF. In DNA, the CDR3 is TGTGCCAGCAGCCTTAGTCGGGGGGAGCTGTTTTTT.

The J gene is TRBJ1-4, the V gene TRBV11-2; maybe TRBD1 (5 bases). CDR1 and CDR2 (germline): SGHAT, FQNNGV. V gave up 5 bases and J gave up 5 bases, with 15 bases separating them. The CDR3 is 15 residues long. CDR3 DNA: TGTGCCAGCAGCCTGGGAATTGGGGGAAATGAAAAACTGTTTTTT. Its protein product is CASSLGIGGNEKLFF. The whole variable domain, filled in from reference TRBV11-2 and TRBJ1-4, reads EAGVAQSPRYKIIEKRQSVAFWCNPISGHATLYWYQQILGQGPKLLIQFQNNGVVDDSQLPKDRFSAERLKGVDSTLKIQPAKLEDSAVYLCASSLGIGGNEKLFFGSGTQLSVL.

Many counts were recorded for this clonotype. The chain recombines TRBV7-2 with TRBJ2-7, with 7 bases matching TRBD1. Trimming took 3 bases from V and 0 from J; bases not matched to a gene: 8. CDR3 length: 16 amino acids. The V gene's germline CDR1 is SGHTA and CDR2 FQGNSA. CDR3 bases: TGTGCCAGCAGCTTTCGCCCGGGACAGAACTCCTACGAGCAGTACTTC. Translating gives CASSFRPGQNSYEQYF.

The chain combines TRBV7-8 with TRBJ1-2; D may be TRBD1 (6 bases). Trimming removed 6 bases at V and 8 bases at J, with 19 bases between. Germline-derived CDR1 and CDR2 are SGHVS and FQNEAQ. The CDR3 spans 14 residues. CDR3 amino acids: CASSRPGQPRGYTF. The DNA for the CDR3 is TGTGCCAGCAGTCGCCCGGGACAACCACGGGGCTACACCTTC.

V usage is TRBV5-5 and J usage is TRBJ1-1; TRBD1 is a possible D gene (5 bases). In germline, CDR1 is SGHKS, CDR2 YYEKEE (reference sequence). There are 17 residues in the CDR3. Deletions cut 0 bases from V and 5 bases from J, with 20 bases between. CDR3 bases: TGTGCCAGCAGCTTGGTTCGTAAGGGACCGAGTAAGACTGAAGCTTTCTTT. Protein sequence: CASSLVRKGPSKTEAFF.

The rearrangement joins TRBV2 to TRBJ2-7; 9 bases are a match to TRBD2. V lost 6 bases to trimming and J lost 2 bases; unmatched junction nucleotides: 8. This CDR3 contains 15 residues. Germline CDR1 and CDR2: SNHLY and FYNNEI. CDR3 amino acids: CASRYSGSAPYEQYF. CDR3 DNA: TGTGCCAGCAGATATAGCGGGAGTGCCCCCTACGAGCAGTACTTC.

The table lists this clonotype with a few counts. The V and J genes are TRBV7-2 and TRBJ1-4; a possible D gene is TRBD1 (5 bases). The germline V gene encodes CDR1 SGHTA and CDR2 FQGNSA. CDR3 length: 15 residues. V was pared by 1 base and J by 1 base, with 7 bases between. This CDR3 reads CASSLGGVTNEKLFF. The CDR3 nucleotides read TGTGCCAGCAGCTTAGGGGGGGTAACTAATGAAAAACTGTTTTTT.

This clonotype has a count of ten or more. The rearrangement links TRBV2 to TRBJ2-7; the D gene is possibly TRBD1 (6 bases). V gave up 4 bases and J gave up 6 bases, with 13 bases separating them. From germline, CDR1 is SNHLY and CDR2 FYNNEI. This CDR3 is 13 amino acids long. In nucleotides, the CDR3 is TGTGCCAGCAGTGTCAGGGGTAGTATCGAGCAGTACTTC. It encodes CASSVRGSIEQYF.

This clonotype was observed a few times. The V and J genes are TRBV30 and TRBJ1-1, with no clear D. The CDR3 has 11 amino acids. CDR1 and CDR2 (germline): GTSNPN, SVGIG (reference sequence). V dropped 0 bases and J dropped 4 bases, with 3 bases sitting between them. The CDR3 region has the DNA TGTGCCTGGAGTGTCAGCACTGAAGCTTTCTTT. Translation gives CAWSVSTEAFF.

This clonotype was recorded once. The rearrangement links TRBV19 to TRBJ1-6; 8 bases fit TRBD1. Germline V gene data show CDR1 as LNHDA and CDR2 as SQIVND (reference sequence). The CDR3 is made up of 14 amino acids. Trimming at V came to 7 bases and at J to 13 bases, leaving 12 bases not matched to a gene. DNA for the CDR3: TGTGCCAGTACCAAGAGACAGGGGAACCAGCCCCTCCACTTT. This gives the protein CASTKRQGNQPLHF.

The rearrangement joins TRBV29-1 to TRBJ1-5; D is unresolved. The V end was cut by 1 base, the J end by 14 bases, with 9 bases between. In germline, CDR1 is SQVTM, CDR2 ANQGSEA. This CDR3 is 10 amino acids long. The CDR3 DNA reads TGCAGCGTTGAAGTCAGATACGAGCATTTT. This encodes CSVEVRYEHF.

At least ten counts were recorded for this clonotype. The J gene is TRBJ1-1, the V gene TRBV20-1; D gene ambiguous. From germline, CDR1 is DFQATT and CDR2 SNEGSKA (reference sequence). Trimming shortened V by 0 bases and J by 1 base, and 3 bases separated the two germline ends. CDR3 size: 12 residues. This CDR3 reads CSARDTNTEAFF. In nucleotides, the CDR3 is TGCAGTGCTAGAGACACGAACACTGAAGCTTTCTTT.

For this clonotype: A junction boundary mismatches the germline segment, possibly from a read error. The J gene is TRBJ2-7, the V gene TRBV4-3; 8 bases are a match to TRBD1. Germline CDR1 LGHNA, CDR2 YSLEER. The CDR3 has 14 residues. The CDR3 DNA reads TGCGTCAGCAGCCACCGACAGGGGACCTACGAGCAGTACTTC. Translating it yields CVSSHRQGTYEQYF.

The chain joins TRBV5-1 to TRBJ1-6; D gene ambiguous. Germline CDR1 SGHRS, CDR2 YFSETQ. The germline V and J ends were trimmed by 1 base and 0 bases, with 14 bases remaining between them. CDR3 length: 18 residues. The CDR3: CASSLTDTESSYNSPLHF. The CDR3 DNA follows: TGCGCCAGCAGCTTGACCGACACGGAAAGCTCCTATAATTCACCCCTCCACTTT.

The CDR3 sequence is CSSFQGLQETQYF. DNA for the CDR3: TGCAGCAGTTTTCAGGGACTCCAAGAGACCCAGTACTTC. The rearrangement joins TRBV29-1 to TRBJ2-5; weak D call: TRBD2 (6 bases). The CDR3 length is 13 residues. Germline assignment: CDR1 SQVTM and CDR2 ANQGSEA. V shed 8 bases and J shed 1 base, with 14 bases lying between them.

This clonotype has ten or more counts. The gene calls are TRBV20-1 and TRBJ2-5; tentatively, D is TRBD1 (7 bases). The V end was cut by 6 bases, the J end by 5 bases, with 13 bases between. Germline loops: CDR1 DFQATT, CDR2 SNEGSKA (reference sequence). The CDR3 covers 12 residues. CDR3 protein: CSAPTGRETQYF. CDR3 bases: TGCAGTGCCCCGACAGGGAGGGAGACCCAGTACTTC.

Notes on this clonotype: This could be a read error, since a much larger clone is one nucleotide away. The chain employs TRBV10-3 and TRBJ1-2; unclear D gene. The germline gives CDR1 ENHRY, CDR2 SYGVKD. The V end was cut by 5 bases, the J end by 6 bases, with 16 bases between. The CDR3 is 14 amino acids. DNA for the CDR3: TGTGCCATCAGTTACTTGGACGGTGGGGATGGCTACACCTTC. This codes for CAISYLDGGDGYTF.

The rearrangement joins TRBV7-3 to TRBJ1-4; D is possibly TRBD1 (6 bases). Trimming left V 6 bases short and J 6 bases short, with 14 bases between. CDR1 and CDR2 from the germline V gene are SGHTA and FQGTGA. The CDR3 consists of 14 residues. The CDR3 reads CASRYRDTHEKLFF. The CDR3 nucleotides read TGTGCCAGCAGATACCGGGACACTCATGAAAAACTGTTTTTT.

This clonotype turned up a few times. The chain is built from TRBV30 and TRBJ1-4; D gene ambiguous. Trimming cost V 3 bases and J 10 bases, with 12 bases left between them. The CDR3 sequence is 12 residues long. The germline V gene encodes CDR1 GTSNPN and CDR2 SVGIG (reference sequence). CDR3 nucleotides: TGTGCCTGGAGCGACGTCACTGGAAAACTGTTTTTT. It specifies CAWSDVTGKLFF.

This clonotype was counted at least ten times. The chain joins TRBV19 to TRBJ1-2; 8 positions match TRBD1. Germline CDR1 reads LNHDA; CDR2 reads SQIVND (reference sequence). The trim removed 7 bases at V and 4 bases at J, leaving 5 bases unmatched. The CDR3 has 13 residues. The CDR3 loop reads CASKGTGIYGYTF. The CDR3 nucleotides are TGTGCCAGTAAGGGGACAGGAATCTATGGCTACACCTTC.